The entry below describes one TCR beta chain. The data were produced by immunoSEQ multiplex PCR, yet TCRdb's version contains in-frame clones alone and is incomplete. Of tens of thousands of clones detected, approximately 86% appear once; the ten largest clones hold approximately 19%. The data stem from a study of control samples from healthy donors and cancer patients. CDR1 is LGHNT and CDR2 is FRNRAP in the germline V gene. Trimming removed 4 bases from V and 2 bases from J, with 10 bases in between. CDR3 length: 14 residues. Source material: blood. The source is a man in his thirties or forties in good health. J is TRBJ2-3 and V is TRBV12-5; no definite D call. The CDR3: CASGWREITDTQYF. In DNA form, the CDR3 reads TGTGCTAGTGGTTGGAGAGAAATCACAGATACGCAGTATTTT.